Below are 2 T cell receptor beta chains sequenced from a single sample in a study of regulatory T cells in long-lasting Graves disease. Time point meaning: newly diagnosed GD, antithyroid drugs for less than 3 months. RNA from PBMCs was the source of the TCR library. Relying on iRepertoire HTBI primers and Arm-PCR of CDR3 regions, the team built TCR beta libraries. TCRdb fed the multiplex PCR reads into MiXCR, producing one record per CDR3 protein. The sample contains approximately 540,000 distinct CDR3 sequences, about 12% of which appear only once. The data were also submitted as part of a second study, on T cells in Graves' hyperthyroidism and ophthalmopathy.

The sample here was peripheral blood mononuclear cells (PBMCs), taken at new diagnosis, from a patient treated with antithyroid drugs. The receptor set was obtained from a woman aged 25 to 39 with Graves disease.

This clonotype was recorded at least ten times. The chain is built from TRBV28 and TRBJ2-7; 7 nucleotides agree with TRBD2. The CDR3 covers 15 residues. Germline CDR1 MDHEN, CDR2 SYDVKM. The ends lost 6 bases at V and 7 bases at J; junction bases unmatched: 15. For the CDR3, the DNA is TGTGCCAGCAGACCTCCGGGACTACTTAGAGGGGAGCAGTACTTC. Its protein product is CASRPPGLLRGEQYF.

This chain links TRBV5-5 with TRBJ1-5; D ambiguous. There are 13 residues in the CDR3. Per the germline V gene, CDR1 is SGHKS and CDR2 is YYEKEE (reference sequence). The V and J ends lost 4 bases and 2 bases respectively, with 7 bases between them. CDR3 sequence (DNA): TGTGCCAGCAGCAACGAGGGCAATCAGCCCCAGCATTTT. As protein: CASSNEGNQPQHF. The whole variable domain, remainder taken from reference TRBV5-5 and TRBJ1-5, is DAGVTQSPTHLIKTRGQQVTLRCSPISGHKSVSWYQQVLGQGPQFIFQYYEKEERGRGNFPDRFSARQFPNYSSELNVNALLLGDSALYLCASSNEGNQPQHFGDGTRLSIL.